The clone carrying this TCR beta chain was seen just once. The target antigen is unknown. This record comes from a study of blood T cells in healthy people across ages. V lost 6 bases to trimming and J lost 6 bases, with 18 bases between them. CDR3 size: 15 residues. The extraction recovered at least 5.5 micrograms of total RNA per sample. The use of a sample-barcoded 5' primer and a J-beta primer mix characterized a second PCR of roughly 6 to 11 cycles. TCRdb recomputed calls from the 5' RACE reads with MiXCR, one row per CDR3 protein. The sample has about 1.7 million distinct CDR3 sequences, over 25% seen once. Overall study findings and caveats: Naive CD4+ cells and diversity were both higher in long-lived donors than in aged donors.

This clonotype was sampled from a woman in her 30s in good health. Sequenced: blood. The chain recombines TRBV12-3 or TRBV12-4 with TRBJ1-5; D is possibly TRBD1 (5 bases). CDR3 protein: CASSPGARNTQPQHF. The CDR3 DNA reads TGTGCCAGCAGCCCCGGGGCCAGGAACACTCAGCCCCAGCATTTT.